The clone carrying this TCR beta chain was seen at least ten times. This sample stems from a study of Graves' ophthalmopathy and Graves' hyperthyroidism. From RNA, the CDR3 regions of TCR beta chains were amplified and sequenced. The first-round RT-PCR employed HTBI primers together with the Qiagen OneStep RT-PCR kit. A multiplex PCR was then performed as the second round. TCRdb re-called the multiplex PCR reads with MiXCR, one entry per CDR3 protein. Of approximately 1.2 million distinct CDR3 sequences in the sample, about 36% were seen once. Germline CDR1 and CDR2: SGHDN and FVKESK. J lost 2 bases, V lost 3 bases, and 8 bases had no gene match. This CDR3 region has 16 residues.

The source is an adult man with Graves' hyperthyroidism. The sample taken for sequencing was peripheral blood or thyroid tissue (not recorded which). The genes are TRBV14 and TRBJ2-5, with TRBD1 matching 8 bases. The DNA for the CDR3 is TGTGCCAGCAGCCAGCGGAGGACAGGGCCTCAAGAGACCCAGTACTTC. Translation: CASSQRRTGPQETQYF. Supplemented by reference TRBV14 and TRBJ2-5, the full variable domain reads EAGVTQFPSHSVIEKGQTVTLRCDPISGHDNLYWYRRVMGKEIKFLLHFVKESKQDESGMPNNRFLAERTGGTYSTLKVQPAELEDSGVYFCASSQRRTGPQETQYFGPGTRLLVL.